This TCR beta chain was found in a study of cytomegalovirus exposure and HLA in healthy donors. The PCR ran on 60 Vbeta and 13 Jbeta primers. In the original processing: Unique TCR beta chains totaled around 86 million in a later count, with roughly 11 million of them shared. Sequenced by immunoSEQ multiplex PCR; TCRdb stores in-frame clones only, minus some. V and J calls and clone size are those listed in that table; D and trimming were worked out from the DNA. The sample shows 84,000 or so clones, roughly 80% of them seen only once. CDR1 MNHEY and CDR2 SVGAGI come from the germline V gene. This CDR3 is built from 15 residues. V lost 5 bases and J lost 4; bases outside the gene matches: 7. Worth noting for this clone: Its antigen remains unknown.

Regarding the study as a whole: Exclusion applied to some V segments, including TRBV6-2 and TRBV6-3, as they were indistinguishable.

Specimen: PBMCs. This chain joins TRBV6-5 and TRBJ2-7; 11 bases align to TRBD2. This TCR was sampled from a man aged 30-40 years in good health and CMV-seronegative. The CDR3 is CASSRYTSGGYEQYF. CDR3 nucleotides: TGTGCCAGCAGTCGTTATACTAGCGGGGGTTACGAGCAGTACTTC.